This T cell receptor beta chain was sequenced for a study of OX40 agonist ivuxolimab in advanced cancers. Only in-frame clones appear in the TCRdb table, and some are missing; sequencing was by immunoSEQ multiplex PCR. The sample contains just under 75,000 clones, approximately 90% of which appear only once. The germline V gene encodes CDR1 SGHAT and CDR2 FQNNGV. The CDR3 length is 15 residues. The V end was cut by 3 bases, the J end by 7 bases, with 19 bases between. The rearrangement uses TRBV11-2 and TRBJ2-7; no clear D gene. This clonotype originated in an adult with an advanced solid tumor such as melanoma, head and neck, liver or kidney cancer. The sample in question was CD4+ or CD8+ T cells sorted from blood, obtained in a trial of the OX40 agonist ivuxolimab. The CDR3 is CASSFAYYHRREQYF. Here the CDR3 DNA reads TGTGCCAGCAGCTTCGCTTATTATCATCGTAGGGAGCAGTACTTC.